This entry lists 27 T cell receptor beta chains sequenced from one sample in a study of OX40 agonist ivuxolimab in advanced cancers. Generated by immunoSEQ multiplex PCR, the TCRdb table keeps only in-frame clones and is missing some. The sample has around 88,000 clones, 92% seen once. The input for sequencing was CD4+ or CD8+ T cells sorted from blood, taken in a trial of the OX40 agonist ivuxolimab. These receptor sequences come from an adult with an advanced solid tumor such as melanoma, head and neck, liver or kidney cancer.

This sequence joins TRBV27 and TRBJ1-4; possibly TRBD1 for D (5 bases). V gave up 10 bases and J gave up 1 base, with 13 bases separating them. There are 14 residues in the CDR3. CDR1 and CDR2 from the germline V gene are MNHEY and SMNVEV (reference sequence). CDR3 loop: CATRDAITNEKLFF. DNA for the CDR3: TGTGCCACCAGGGATGCTATAACTAATGAAAAACTGTTTTTT.

This rearrangement joins TRBV15 to TRBJ2-3, with D perhaps matching TRBD1 or TRBD2 (5 bases each). The CDR3 spans 13 residues. Trimming removed 4 bases at V and 7 bases at J, with 12 bases between. Germline-derived CDR1 and CDR2 are LNHNV and YYDKDF (reference sequence). The CDR3 is CATSTEGFNTQYF. In nucleotides, the CDR3 is TGTGCCACCAGCACTGAGGGGTTTAATACGCAGTATTTT.

The chain joins TRBV6-6 to TRBJ1-1; D remains unclear. The CDR3 totals 11 residues. Trimming took off 2 bases at V and 8 bases at J, with 6 bases between the two ends. Germline CDR1 is MNHNY and CDR2 is SVGAGI (reference sequence). The CDR3 here is CASSYIQEAFF. The CDR3 region has the DNA TGTGCCAGCAGTTACATTCAGGAAGCTTTCTTT.

The genes are TRBV5-8 and TRBJ2-3; a possible D gene is TRBD2 (6 bases). The germline V gene encodes CDR1 SGHTS and CDR2 YDEGEE. V was cut by 5 bases and J by 2 bases, with 21 bases left in between. The CDR3 has 17 amino acids. CDR3 coding DNA: TGTGCCAGCAGGCTAACTCTTAGCGGCAGTCCCACAGATACGCAGTATTTT. As protein: CASRLTLSGSPTDTQYF.

V gene TRBV15 combines with J gene TRBJ2-1; D is uncertain. Germline values: CDR1 LNHNV, CDR2 YYDKDF (reference sequence). This CDR3 comprises 14 residues. The V gene lost 3 bases and the J gene lost 2 bases, with 8 bases spanning the gap. CDR3 DNA: TGTGCCACCAGCAGTCCCAACGCCTACAATGAGCAGTTCTTC. Its protein product is CATSSPNAYNEQFF.

This clone was recorded only once. This rearrangement joins TRBV5-1 to TRBJ1-2; D is possibly TRBD1 (5 bases). The CDR3 is made up of 15 amino acids. V lost 4 bases and J 1 base, leaving 14 bases between the germline ends. Germline V gene sequence: CDR1 SGHRS, CDR2 YFSETQ. As DNA, the CDR3 is TGCGCCAGCAGCACCGGGACCGAGTTTAACTATGGCTACACCTTC. Translating it yields CASSTGTEFNYGYTF.

The chain employs TRBV5-4 and TRBJ2-3; possible D gene TRBD2, 6 bases. From germline, CDR1 is SGHNT and CDR2 YYREEE (reference sequence). V dropped 1 base and J dropped 5 bases, with 11 bases sitting between them. The CDR3 totals 14 residues. CDR3 sequence: CASSLQGGKDTQYF. As DNA, the CDR3 is TGTGCCAGCAGCTTGCAGGGAGGTAAAGATACGCAGTATTTT.

J is TRBJ2-6 and V is TRBV27; 9 bases match TRBD1. V was pared by 5 bases and J by 2 bases, with 10 bases of the junction left unmatched. Germline assignment: CDR1 MNHEY and CDR2 SMNVEV (reference sequence). This CDR3 contains 18 residues. The CDR3 DNA reads TGTGCCAGCAGTCCGGGACAGGGTCAATGGCCTGGGGCCAACGTCCTGACTTTC. It codes for CASSPGQGQWPGANVLTF.

The chain joins TRBV27 to TRBJ1-6; D is perhaps TRBD1 (6 bases). V lost 6 bases and J lost 6, with 18 bases in between. The CDR3 has 16 residues. Germline V gives CDR1 MNHEY, CDR2 SMNVEV (reference sequence). CDR3 amino acids: CASSIGGGTGNSPLHF. In nucleotides, the CDR3 is TGTGCCAGCAGCATAGGGGGGGGAACGGGTAATTCACCCCTCCACTTT.

This clone showed up just a few times. The chain recombines TRBV9 with TRBJ1-1, with 9 bases lining up with TRBD1. The CDR3 spans 13 residues. With 4 bases clipped from V and 5 bases from J, the junction kept 3 bases outside the gene matches. The germline V gene has CDR1 SGDLS and CDR2 YYNGEE. CDR3 sequence reads: CASSSTGGTEAFF. The CDR3 DNA sequence: TGTGCCAGCAGCTCGACAGGGGGAACTGAAGCTTTCTTT.

The V and J genes are TRBV2 and TRBJ2-2; the D gene is possibly TRBD1 (5 bases). The CDR3 is 13 residues long. Trimming shortened V by 6 bases and J by 6 bases, and 11 bases separated the two germline ends. Germline values: CDR1 SNHLY, CDR2 FYNNEI. The DNA of the CDR3 is TGTGCCAGCAGACCCCAGGGTGCCGGGGAGCTGTTTTTT. Translating gives CASRPQGAGELFF.

The chain is built from TRBV27 and TRBJ2-5; D not certain. The CDR3 runs to 14 residues. Trimming shortened V by 3 bases and J by 0 bases, and 8 bases separated the two germline ends. Germline CDR1 reads MNHEY; CDR2 reads SMNVEV (reference sequence). CDR3 residues: CASSLGYNQETQYF. DNA for the CDR3: TGTGCCAGCAGTTTGGGATATAACCAAGAGACCCAGTACTTC.

The CDR3 loop reads CASLGLAYNEQFF. In nucleotides, the CDR3 is TGTGCCAGCCTCGGACTAGCCTACAATGAGCAGTTCTTC. The rearrangement joins TRBV28 to TRBJ2-1; 7 bases are shared with TRBD2. The junction had 3 bases not matched to a gene; V was cut back by 8 bases and J by 2 bases. Looked up from germline, CDR1 is MDHEN and CDR2 is SYDVKM. CDR3 length: 13 residues.

The rearrangement uses TRBV6-5 and TRBJ2-5; no firm D call. Germline-derived CDR1 and CDR2 are MNHEY and SVGAGI. The CDR3 runs to 14 residues. V was clipped by 6 bases and J by 5 bases, with 16 bases between them. The CDR3 here is CASRPTTAWETQYF. The CDR3 DNA sequence: TGTGCCAGCAGACCGACCACGGCCTGGGAGACCCAGTACTTC.

The chain recombines TRBV27 with TRBJ2-3; perhaps TRBD2 as D (6 bases). CDR1 MNHEY and CDR2 SMNVEV come from the germline V gene (reference sequence). The CDR3 runs to 14 residues. With 6 bases removed from V and 1 base from J, the gap between germline ends came to 11 bases. CDR3 region: CASSNSGGTDTQYF. CDR3 nucleotide sequence: TGTGCCAGCAGCAATAGCGGCGGCACAGATACGCAGTATTTT.

V gene TRBV5-1 combines with J gene TRBJ2-5; 7 bases fit TRBD2. The junction had 7 bases not matched to a gene; V was cut back by 4 bases and J by 1 base. Germline V gene lookup returns CDR1 SGHRS and CDR2 YFSETQ. The CDR3 length is 15 residues. The CDR3 sequence: CASSPRSGVQETQYF. Written as DNA, the CDR3 is TGCGCCAGCAGCCCCCGGAGCGGGGTCCAAGAGACCCAGTACTTC.

CDR3 DNA sequence: TGTGCCAGCAGTTTCCGCCGGGTGGACAGGGACTACGAGCAGTACTTC. This codes for CASSFRRVDRDYEQYF. This rearrangement joins TRBV27 to TRBJ2-7, with 8 bases that match TRBD1. The CDR3 totals 16 residues. The junction had 10 bases not matched to a gene; V was cut back by 3 bases and J by 3 bases. Germline CDR1 reads MNHEY; CDR2 reads SMNVEV (reference sequence).

The gene calls are TRBV30 and TRBJ2-5; D is possibly TRBD1 (7 bases). V lost 1 base and J 5 bases, leaving 17 bases between the germline ends. Germline V gives CDR1 GTSNPN, CDR2 SVGIG (reference sequence). The CDR3 spans 15 residues. The DNA of the CDR3 is TGTGCCTGGAGTGCGACAGGGAGGCCCCCCGAGACCCAGTACTTC. It is translated as CAWSATGRPPETQYF.

The chain couples TRBV7-2 to TRBJ2-7; the D gene could be TRBD1 or TRBD2 (5 bases each). Trimming shortened V by 1 base and J by 3 bases, and 16 bases separated the two germline ends. Germline V CDR1 and CDR2: SGHTA, FQGNSA. The CDR3 has 16 residues. The CDR3 DNA reads as TGTGCCAGCAGCTTAGACCACGGGACGGAGTACTACGAGCAGTACTTC. Translation: CASSLDHGTEYYEQYF.

The rearrangement links TRBV10-3 to TRBJ2-7, with a tentative D call TRBD2 (5 bases). The CDR3 sequence is 14 residues long. In germline, CDR1 is ENHRY, CDR2 SYGVKD. Trimming removed 6 bases from V and 6 bases from J, with 18 bases in between. The CDR3 sequence is CAIRDGRVVGEQYF. The CDR3 DNA follows: TGTGCCATCAGGGACGGGCGGGTTGTAGGCGAGCAGTACTTC.

The CDR3 region is CASSLGVTDTQYF. The CDR3 nucleotides are TGTGCCAGCAGCTTAGGAGTAACAGATACGCAGTATTTT. The chain has TRBV7-9 and TRBJ2-3; D unresolved. This CDR3 region has 13 residues. The germline V gene encodes CDR1 SEHNR and CDR2 FQNEAQ (reference sequence). Trimming shortened V by 1 base and J by 3 bases, and 5 bases separated the two germline ends.

With respect to this clone: This sample also contains other DNA sequences that code for the same CDR3. The chain joins TRBV7-6 to TRBJ2-5; the D gene is possibly TRBD2 (7 bases). The CDR3 loop spans 13 amino acids. V dropped 6 bases and J dropped 2 bases, with 10 bases sitting between them. From germline, CDR1 is SGHVS and CDR2 FNYEAQ. The CDR3 sequence is CASSRGGQETQYF. In DNA, the CDR3 is TGTGCCAGCAGTAGGGGGGGTCAAGAGACCCAGTACTTC.

The genes are TRBV6-1 and TRBJ1-4; unclear D gene. The CDR3 is made up of 15 amino acids. V lost 2 bases and J lost 0, with 7 bases in between. Germline V lookup: CDR1 MNHNS, CDR2 SASEGT. CDR3 coding DNA: TGTGCCAGCAGTGAAAACAGACCAACTAATGAAAAACTGTTTTTT. It is translated as CASSENRPTNEKLFF.

The genes are TRBV5-1 and TRBJ2-1; 11 bases agree with TRBD2. Germline V lookup: CDR1 SGHRS, CDR2 YFSETQ. The CDR3 covers 15 residues. V was clipped by 0 bases and J by 9 bases; unmatched bases: 5. CDR3 nucleotide sequence: TGCGCCAGCAGCTTGGGACTAGCGGGGAGTGGTGAGCAGTTCTTC. Translated: CASSLGLAGSGEQFF.

This chain connects TRBV7-6 to TRBJ2-2, with 9 bases that match TRBD1. The germline V gene has CDR1 SGHVS and CDR2 FNYEAQ. V lost 5 bases and J lost 3; bases outside the gene matches: 7. This CDR3 is built from 16 residues. The CDR3 DNA sequence: TGTGCCAGCAGCCGACGGACAGGGGATGACACCGGGGAGCTGTTTTTT. It specifies CASSRRTGDDTGELFF. Full variable domain (rest looked up from reference TRBV7-6 and TRBJ2-2): GAGVSQSPRYKVTKRGQDVALRCDPISGHVSLYWYRQALGQGPEFLTYFNYEAQQDKSGLPNDRFSAERPEGSISTLTIQRTEQRDSAMYRCASSRRTGDDTGELFFGEGSRLTVL.

This chain uses TRBV7-8 with TRBJ2-1, with 7 bases identical to TRBD1. The CDR3 loop spans 13 amino acids. Germline V gives CDR1 SGHVS, CDR2 FQNEAQ. Trimming removed 0 bases from V and 8 bases from J; junction bases left unmatched: 1. This CDR3 reads CASSLARGYEQFF. DNA for the CDR3: TGTGCCAGCAGCTTAGCCAGGGGGTATGAGCAGTTCTTC.

The chain is built from TRBV7-6 and TRBJ2-3, with 7 bases lining up with TRBD1. This CDR3 region has 15 residues. Trimming took 4 bases from V and 2 from J; bases not matched to a gene: 6. Germline-derived CDR1 and CDR2 are SGHVS and FNYEAQ. The CDR3 here is CASSSRGLPTDTQYF. CDR3 bases: TGTGCCAGCAGCTCTAGGGGGCTTCCCACAGATACGCAGTATTTT.